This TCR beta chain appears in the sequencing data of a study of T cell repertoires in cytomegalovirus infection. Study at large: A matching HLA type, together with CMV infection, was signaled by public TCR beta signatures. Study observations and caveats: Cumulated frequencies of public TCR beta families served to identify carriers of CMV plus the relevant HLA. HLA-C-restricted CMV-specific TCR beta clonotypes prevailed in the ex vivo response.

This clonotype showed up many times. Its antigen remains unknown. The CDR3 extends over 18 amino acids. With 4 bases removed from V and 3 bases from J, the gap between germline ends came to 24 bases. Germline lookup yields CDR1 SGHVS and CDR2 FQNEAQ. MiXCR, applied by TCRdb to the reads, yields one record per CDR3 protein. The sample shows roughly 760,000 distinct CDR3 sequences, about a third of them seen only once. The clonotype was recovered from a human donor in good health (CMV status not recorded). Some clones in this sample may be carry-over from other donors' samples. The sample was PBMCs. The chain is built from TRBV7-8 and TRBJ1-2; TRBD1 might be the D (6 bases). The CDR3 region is CASSSIFPEGVWDYGYTF. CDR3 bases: TGTGCCAGCAGCTCAATCTTTCCCGAGGGGGTGTGGGACTATGGCTACACCTTC.